Following are 22 T cell receptor beta chains from one sample sequenced in a study of blood T cell repertoires in COVID-19. Clones were sequenced by immunoSEQ multiplex PCR, and TCRdb holds only the in-frame ones, with some missing. The data hold approximately 190,000 clones, with around 80% observed a single time. Sequencing input: peripheral blood. These receptors originate from a human donor in a cohort sampled during active COVID-19.

The rearrangement uses TRBV27 and TRBJ2-5; TRBD2 is a possible D gene (6 bases). The germline gives CDR1 MNHEY, CDR2 SMNVEV (reference sequence). Trimming removed 10 bases at V and 5 bases at J, with 14 bases between. CDR3 size: 12 residues. CDR3 DNA sequence: TGTGCCAATTCGACTAGTACGGAGACCCAGTACTTC. Protein sequence: CANSTSTETQYF.

This clone has just a few counts. The gene calls are TRBV12-3 or TRBV12-4 and TRBJ2-7, with D uncertain. The ends were cut back, 5 bases at V and 2 bases at J, with 10 bases in the middle. The CDR3 length is 13 residues. The CDR3 protein is CASSPTGAYEQYV. The CDR3, as DNA: TGTGCCAGCAGTCCTACGGGTGCCTACGAGCAGTACGTC.

This rearrangement joins TRBV5-1 to TRBJ2-1; a possible D gene is TRBD1 (6 bases). Germline-derived CDR1 and CDR2 are SGHRS and YFSETQ. Trimming stripped 3 bases from V and 6 bases from J, with 28 bases between. CDR3 length equals 19 residues. The CDR3 bases are TGCGCCAGCAGCTCCCGCCCGTCAGGGGTTAGTCTGGTTATCAATGAGCAGTTCTTC. It yields the protein CASSSRPSGVSLVINEQFF.

This chain joins TRBV21-1 and TRBJ2-5; the D call in the table, TRBD1, was not verified against the DNA. TRBV21-1 is recorded as a pseudogene. The CDR3 has 16 residues. The CDR3 here is CASSLDKGQGRETQYF. DNA of the CDR3: TGTGCCAGCAGCCTAGATAAGGGGCAGGGGAGAGAGACCCAGTACTTC.

This chain connects TRBV7-2 to TRBJ2-3; D is perhaps TRBD1 (5 bases). The CDR3 has 14 residues. V dropped 2 bases and J dropped 3 bases, with 9 bases sitting between them. CDR1 and CDR2 (germline): SGHTA, FQGNSA. CDR3 nucleotide sequence: TGTGCCAGCAGCTTATGGTCAGGGACAGATACGCAGTATTTT. Translated: CASSLWSGTDTQYF.

The chain employs TRBV19 and TRBJ1-4, with D possibly matching TRBD1 (5 bases). With 5 bases removed from V and 8 bases from J, the gap between germline ends came to 15 bases. This CDR3 is 14 amino acids long. Per germline, CDR1 LNHDA and CDR2 SQIVND (reference sequence). The CDR3: CASSLSRVKEKLFF. The CDR3, as DNA: TGTGCCAGTAGTCTGAGCAGGGTTAAAGAAAAACTGTTTTTT.

V and J are TRBV5-6 and TRBJ2-7; D might be TRBD2 (5 bases). CDR3 length: 15 residues. The V end was cut by 0 bases, the J end by 5 bases, with 15 bases between. Germline V lookup: CDR1 SGHDT, CDR2 YYEEEE. CDR3 in amino acids: CASSLAPRGPHEQYV. Written as DNA, the CDR3 is TGTGCCAGCAGCTTGGCCCCGAGAGGGCCCCACGAGCAGTACGTC.

The rearrangement uses TRBV7-2 and TRBJ2-1; D is perhaps TRBD1 (5 bases). The CDR3 loop spans 13 amino acids. Germline CDR1 and CDR2: SGHTA and FQGNSA. V gave up 5 bases and J gave up 9 bases, with 14 bases separating them. Written as DNA, the CDR3 is TGTGCCAGCAGCCCTCGGACATTCGGTGAGCAGTTCTTC. Translation: CASSPRTFGEQFF.

The chain recombines TRBV28 with TRBJ1-5, with unresolved D. V gave up 5 bases and J gave up 0 bases, with 8 bases separating them. The CDR3 is 14 residues long. From germline, CDR1 is MDHEN and CDR2 SYDVKM. CDR3 sequence reads: CASSPVISNQPQHF. The CDR3 coding sequence is TGTGCCAGCAGTCCAGTCATTAGCAATCAGCCCCAGCATTTT.

The J gene is TRBJ2-1, the V gene TRBV24-1; possible D gene TRBD1, 5 bases. Germline V gene sequence: CDR1 KGHDR, CDR2 SFDVKD. Trimming took off 1 base at V and 8 bases at J, with 17 bases between the two ends. The CDR3 extends over 16 amino acids. The CDR3 here is CATSDFKGPSYDEQFF. CDR3 nucleotide sequence: TGTGCCACCAGTGATTTTAAGGGGCCCAGCTATGATGAGCAGTTCTTC.

The gene calls are TRBV27 and TRBJ2-2; 9 bases match TRBD1. This CDR3 has 16 amino acids. Germline CDR1 reads MNHEY; CDR2 reads SMNVEV (reference sequence). Trimming at V came to 7 bases and at J to 4 bases, leaving 10 bases not matched to a gene. The CDR3 loop is CASKVTGGAVTGELFF. CDR3 nucleotide sequence: TGTGCCAGCAAGGTAACAGGGGGCGCGGTCACCGGGGAGCTGTTTTTT.

The chain carries TRBV3-1 (or the pseudogene TRBV3-2) and TRBJ2-1; D is possibly TRBD2 (5 bases). Trimming cost V 4 bases and J 1 base, with 14 bases left between them. The CDR3 is 16 residues long. Per the germline V gene, CDR1 is LGHDT and CDR2 is YNNKEL (reference sequence). The CDR3 sequence is CASSRPSPPSYNEQFF. CDR3 in DNA: TGTGCCAGCAGCCGACCTAGCCCTCCTTCCTACAATGAGCAGTTCTTC.

The chain recombines TRBV10-3 with TRBJ2-5; TRBD1 matches at 8 bases. Germline assignment: CDR1 ENHRY and CDR2 SYGVKD. CDR3 size: 17 residues. After removal of 2 bases from V and 4 bases from J, the junction contained 12 bases not matched to a gene. The CDR3 region has the DNA TGTGCCATCAGTGAGATAGGACAGGGAGGTTCGGGAGAGACCCAGTACTTC. This sequence encodes CAISEIGQGGSGETQYF.

This clone was seen a single time. The J gene is TRBJ2-7, the V gene TRBV5-1; the D gene is possibly TRBD2 (6 bases). Germline values: CDR1 SGHRS, CDR2 YFSETQ. CDR3 size: 14 residues. V was trimmed by 0 bases and J by 6 bases, leaving 13 bases between them. DNA of the CDR3: TGCGCCAGCAGCTTGGGGGCGGAGGGTCTCGAGCAGTACTTC. It encodes CASSLGAEGLEQYF.

This rearrangement joins TRBV20-1 to TRBJ2-4; 9 bases are a match to TRBD2. The CDR3 contains 15 residues. The V gene end was trimmed by 3 bases and the J gene end by 9 bases; junction bases not matched to a gene: 12. CDR1 DFQATT and CDR2 SNEGSKA come from the germline V gene (reference sequence). CDR3 region: CSASSGLALRGIQYF. The CDR3 bases are TGCAGTGCTAGTTCGGGACTAGCACTTCGTGGCATTCAGTACTTC.

The CDR3 region has the DNA TGTGCCAGCAGAGCACAGGGCGGGAACACTGAAGCTTTCTTT. This encodes CASRAQGGNTEAFF. The gene calls are TRBV2 and TRBJ1-1; a weak D match, TRBD1 (6 bases). Germline V gene data show CDR1 as SNHLY and CDR2 as FYNNEI. CDR3 size: 14 residues. The V and J ends lost 6 bases and 1 base respectively, with 12 bases between them.

This clone was seen just once. V is TRBV7-9 and J is TRBJ2-5, with a weak D call TRBD2 (6 bases). The germline V and J ends were trimmed by 5 bases and 7 bases, with 8 bases remaining between them. Germline loops: CDR1 SEHNR, CDR2 FQNEAQ (reference sequence). The CDR3 covers 11 residues. The CDR3 nucleotides read TGTGCCAGCAGCCCCGGGGGGACCCAGTACTTC. Translation gives CASSPGGTQYF.

The V call is TRBV30, the J call TRBJ1-4; D is perhaps TRBD1 (6 bases). The CDR3 runs 13 residues. Looked up from germline, CDR1 is GTSNPN and CDR2 is SVGIG (reference sequence). Deletions cut 2 bases from V and 5 bases from J, with 9 bases between. CDR3: CAWSTGTNEKLFF. The CDR3 region has the DNA TGTGCCTGGAGTACTGGGACAAATGAAAAACTGTTTTTT.

This chain links TRBV9 with TRBJ2-1; D may be TRBD1 (6 bases). The CDR3 runs to 15 residues. Trimming cost V 0 bases and J 4 bases, with 11 bases left between them. Germline values: CDR1 SGDLS, CDR2 YYNGEE. CDR3 coding DNA: TGTGCCAGCAGCGTAGGCACAGGGCCGTACAATGAGCAGTTCTTC. Translated, it gives CASSVGTGPYNEQFF.

The V and J genes are TRBV5-8 and TRBJ1-3; D not certain. Germline V gene lookup returns CDR1 SGHTS and CDR2 YDEGEE. V was cut by 2 bases and J by 7 bases, with 13 bases left in between. This CDR3 spans 14 amino acids. The CDR3 region is CASSFIGIPNTIYF. CDR3 DNA: TGTGCCAGCAGCTTCATCGGGATTCCGAACACCATATATTTT.

The rearrangement links TRBV5-1 to TRBJ2-3, with 14 bases that match TRBD2. Trimming at V came to 4 bases and at J to 4 bases, leaving 2 bases not matched to a gene. The CDR3 covers 15 residues. From germline, CDR1 is SGHRS and CDR2 YFSETQ. CDR3 residues: CASSAGLAGADTQYF. The CDR3, as DNA: TGCGCCAGCAGCGCGGGACTAGCGGGGGCAGATACGCAGTATTTT.

This sequence joins TRBV7-9 and TRBJ2-4; 7 bases line up with TRBD1. V was clipped by 5 bases and J by 0 bases; unmatched bases: 10. The CDR3 runs to 17 residues. The germline V gene encodes CDR1 SEHNR and CDR2 FQNEAQ (reference sequence). CDR3 in DNA: TGTGCCAGCAGCATCCTCCGGGACAGCCTAGCCAAAAACATTCAGTACTTC. Encoded protein: CASSILRDSLAKNIQYF.